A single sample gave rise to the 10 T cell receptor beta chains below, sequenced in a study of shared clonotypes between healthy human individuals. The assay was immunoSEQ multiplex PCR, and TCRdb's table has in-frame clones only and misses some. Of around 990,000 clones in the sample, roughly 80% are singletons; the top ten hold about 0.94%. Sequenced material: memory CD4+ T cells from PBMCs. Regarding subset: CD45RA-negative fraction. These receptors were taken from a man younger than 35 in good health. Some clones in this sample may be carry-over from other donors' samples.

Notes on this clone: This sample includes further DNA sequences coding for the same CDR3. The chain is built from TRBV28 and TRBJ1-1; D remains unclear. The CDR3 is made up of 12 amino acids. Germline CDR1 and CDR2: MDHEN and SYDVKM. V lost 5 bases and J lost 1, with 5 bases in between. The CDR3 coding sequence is TGTGCCAGCAGTCCTACGAACACTGAAGCTTTCTTT. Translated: CASSPTNTEAFF.

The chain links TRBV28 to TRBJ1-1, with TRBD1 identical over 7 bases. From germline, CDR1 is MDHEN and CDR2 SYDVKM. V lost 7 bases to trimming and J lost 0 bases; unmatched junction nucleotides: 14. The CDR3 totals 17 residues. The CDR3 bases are TGTGCCAGCAAGGTGGAACTCCTCCAGGGGGTGAACACTGAAGCTTTCTTT. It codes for CASKVELLQGVNTEAFF.

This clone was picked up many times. The CDR3: CASRGPYGYTF. The CDR3 bases are TGTGCCAGCAGGGGGCCCTATGGCTACACCTTC. The chain employs TRBV28 and TRBJ1-2, with TRBD1 as a possible D gene (5 bases). Germline CDR1 MDHEN, CDR2 SYDVKM. The CDR3 covers 11 residues. V was pared by 6 bases and J by 4 bases, with 6 bases between.

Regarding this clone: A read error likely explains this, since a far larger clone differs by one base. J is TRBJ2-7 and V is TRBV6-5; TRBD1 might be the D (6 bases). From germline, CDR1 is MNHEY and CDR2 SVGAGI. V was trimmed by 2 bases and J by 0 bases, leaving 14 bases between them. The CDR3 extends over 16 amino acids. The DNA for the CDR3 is TGTGCCAGCAGTTACGGGACCCAAGGGGGCTCCTACGAGCAGTACTTC. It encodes CASSYGTQGGSYEQYF.

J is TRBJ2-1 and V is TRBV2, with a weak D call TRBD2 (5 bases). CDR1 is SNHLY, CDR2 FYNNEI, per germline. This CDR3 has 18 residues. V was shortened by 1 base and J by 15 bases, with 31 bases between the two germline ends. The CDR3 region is CASSEGRGDYENSPGMFF. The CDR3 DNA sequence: TGTGCCAGCAGTGAAGGTCGAGGAGACTACGAAAATTCGCCCGGGATGTTCTTC.

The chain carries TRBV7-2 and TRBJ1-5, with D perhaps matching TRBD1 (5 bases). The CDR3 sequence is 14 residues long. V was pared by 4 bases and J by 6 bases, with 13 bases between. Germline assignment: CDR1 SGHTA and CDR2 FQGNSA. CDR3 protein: CASSSSRDGQPQHF. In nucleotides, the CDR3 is TGTGCCAGCAGCTCTAGCAGGGACGGTCAGCCCCAGCATTTT.

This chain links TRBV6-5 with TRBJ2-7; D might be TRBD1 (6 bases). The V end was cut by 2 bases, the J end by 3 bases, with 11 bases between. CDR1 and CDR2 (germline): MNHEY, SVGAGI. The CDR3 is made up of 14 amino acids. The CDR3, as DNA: TGTGCCAGCAGTTACCGGGACACTATCTACGAGCAGTACTTC. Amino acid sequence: CASSYRDTIYEQYF.

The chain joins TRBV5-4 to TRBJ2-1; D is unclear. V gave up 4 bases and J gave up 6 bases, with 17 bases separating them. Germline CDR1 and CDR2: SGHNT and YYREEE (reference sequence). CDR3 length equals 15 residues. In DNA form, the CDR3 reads TGTGCCAGCAGCAGCGAGACTTTTTTCGGCAATGAGCAGTTCTTC. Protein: CASSSETFFGNEQFF.

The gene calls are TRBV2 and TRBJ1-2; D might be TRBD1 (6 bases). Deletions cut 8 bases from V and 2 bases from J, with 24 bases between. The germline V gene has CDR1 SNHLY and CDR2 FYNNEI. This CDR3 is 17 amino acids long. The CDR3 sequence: CASEVGAGNRNNYGYTF. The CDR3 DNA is TGTGCCAGCGAGGTGGGGGCAGGGAACAGAAACAACTATGGCTACACCTTC.

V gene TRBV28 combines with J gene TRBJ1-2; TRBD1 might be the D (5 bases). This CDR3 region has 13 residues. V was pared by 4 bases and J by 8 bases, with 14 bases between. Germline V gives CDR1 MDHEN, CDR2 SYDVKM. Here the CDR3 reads CASSSRVADGYTF. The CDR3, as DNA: TGTGCCAGCAGTTCCAGGGTGGCGGACGGCTACACCTTC.